The 13 T cell receptor beta chains presented below share a single source sample, sequenced in a study of post-analysis software for immune sequencing data. General study findings and limits: A few TRBV segments appeared more often in patients than in controls, and TRBV5-6, TRBV5-1 and TRBV20-1 were among these.

Their antigens are not known. Unique-molecular-identifier-tagged TCR beta cDNA libraries were used. Each CDR3 protein gets one entry after TCRdb re-called the PCR reads with MiXCR. The sample carries roughly 650,000 distinct CDR3 sequences, roughly three fifths recorded once. Sequencing input: blood. The receptor set was obtained from a girl aged 2-10 years with multiple sclerosis.

This chain connects TRBV20-1 to TRBJ2-5; 7 bases map to TRBD1. The CDR3 has 15 residues. After removal of 6 bases from V and 7 bases from J, the junction contained 17 bases not matched to a gene. Looked up from germline, CDR1 is DFQATT and CDR2 is SNEGSKA (reference sequence). The DNA for the CDR3 is TGCAGTGCCAAACGCACGGGGACAGTCGATGGGACCCAGTACTTC. It codes for CSAKRTGTVDGTQYF.

V is TRBV3-1 and J is TRBJ2-7; a possible D gene is TRBD2 (5 bases). CDR1 is LGHDT, CDR2 YNNKEL, per germline (reference sequence). This CDR3 spans 14 amino acids. The V and J ends lost 1 base and 4 bases respectively, with 11 bases between them. The CDR3 is CASSQGSAEYEQYF. The CDR3 nucleotides are TGTGCCAGCAGCCAAGGATCAGCGGAGTACGAGCAGTACTTC.

This clonotype came up a few times. The rearrangement joins TRBV7-2 to TRBJ2-5; 7 nucleotides match TRBD2. The CDR3 consists of 15 residues. Germline-derived CDR1 and CDR2 are SGHTA and FQGNSA. V was pared by 1 base and J by 0 bases, with 2 bases of the junction left unmatched. The DNA of the CDR3 is TGTGCCAGCAGCTTAGGTAGCGGGTACCAAGAGACCCAGTACTTC. This sequence encodes CASSLGSGYQETQYF. Based on the CDR3 plus reference TRBV7-2 and TRBJ2-5, the full variable domain is GAGVSQSPSNKVTEKGKDVELRCDPISGHTALYWYRQSLGQGLEFLIYFQGNSAPDKSGLPSDRFSAERTGGSVSTLTIQRTQQEDSAVYLCASSLGSGYQETQYFGPGTRLLVL.

This chain links TRBV5-1 with TRBJ2-1; 8 bases are a match to TRBD2. J gave up 9 bases and V 1 base, and 9 bases lay outside the gene matches. CDR1 and CDR2 (germline): SGHRS, YFSETQ. The CDR3 has 15 residues. The CDR3 nucleotides read TGCGCCAGCAGCTTGATACTAGCGGATGGGGGTGAGCAGTTCTTC. Translation: CASSLILADGGEQFF.

The genes are TRBV7-9 and TRBJ2-5; 13 bases fit TRBD2. Trimming at V came to 7 bases and at J to 4 bases, leaving 6 bases not matched to a gene. CDR3 size: 15 residues. Germline lookup yields CDR1 SEHNR and CDR2 FQNEAQ (reference sequence). CDR3 region: CASNAGLAGAETQYF. The DNA of the CDR3 is TGTGCCAGCAACGCCGGACTAGCGGGAGCAGAGACCCAGTACTTC.

The rearrangement links TRBV29-1 to TRBJ2-5; TRBD1 is a possible D gene (5 bases). The length of the CDR3 is 14 residues. Trimming shortened V by 0 bases and J by 10 bases, and 18 bases separated the two germline ends. Germline loops: CDR1 SQVTM, CDR2 ANQGSEA. The CDR3 DNA reads as TGCAGCGTTGAAGAATCCTTATCCCAGGGCGGCCAGTACTTC. Its translation is CSVEESLSQGGQYF.

This chain connects TRBV20-1 to TRBJ2-3; D might be TRBD1 or TRBD2, each matching 5 bases. The ends were cut back, 6 bases at V and 0 bases at J, with 19 bases in the middle. CDR1 and CDR2 from the germline V gene are DFQATT and SNEGSKA (reference sequence). The CDR3 extends over 16 amino acids. CDR3 residues: CSASAVGTSSTDTQYF. CDR3 nucleotide sequence: TGCAGTGCAAGCGCGGTTGGGACGTCTAGCACAGATACGCAGTATTTT.

The genes are TRBV20-1 and TRBJ1-1, with a tentative D call TRBD1 (5 bases). V dropped 5 bases and J dropped 1 base, with 14 bases sitting between them. This CDR3 is built from 14 residues. Germline V lookup: CDR1 DFQATT, CDR2 SNEGSKA (reference sequence). The CDR3 loop is CSAPSGPWNTEAFF. The DNA of the CDR3 is TGCAGTGCTCCGTCGGGACCATGGAACACTGAAGCTTTCTTT.

This sequence joins TRBV6-5 and TRBJ2-5; TRBD2 aligns across 14 bases. Germline-derived CDR1 and CDR2 are MNHEY and SVGAGI. This CDR3 contains 19 residues. Losses at the gene ends were 1 base for V and 1 base for J; bases not matched to a gene: 8. The CDR3 loop reads CASSYLAGTSGGAQETQYF. Here the CDR3 DNA reads TGTGCCAGCAGTTACTTAGCGGGGACTAGCGGGGGAGCCCAAGAGACCCAGTACTTC.

This clonotype has just a few counts. The rearrangement links TRBV7-3 to TRBJ2-7, with unresolved D. CDR1 SGHTA and CDR2 FQGTGA come from the germline V gene. V was trimmed by 1 base and J by 3 bases, leaving 10 bases between them. There are 14 residues in the CDR3. The CDR3 nucleotides are TGTGCCAGCAGCTTAAATGGCCAGAGCTACGAGCAGTACTTC. It codes for CASSLNGQSYEQYF.

The chain uses TRBV25-1 and TRBJ2-1; 11 positions agree with TRBD2. Germline CDR1 is MGHDK and CDR2 is SYGVNS. The CDR3 has 15 amino acids. Trimming at V came to 3 bases and at J to 8 bases, leaving 6 bases not matched to a gene. CDR3 in amino acids: CASSDRSGGADEQFF. In DNA form, the CDR3 reads TGTGCCAGCAGTGACCGTAGCGGGGGGGCCGATGAGCAGTTCTTC.

The chain uses TRBV21-1 and TRBJ2-5; TRBD2 is the table's D call, not checked against the DNA. TRBV21-1 is given as a pseudogene. The CDR3 is 15 residues long. CDR3 region: CASSKALSGGETQYF. In nucleotides, the CDR3 is TGTGCCAGCAGCAAAGCGCTAAGCGGGGGAGAGACCCAGTACTTC.

V is TRBV29-1 and J is TRBJ1-2, with no clear D. CDR1 is SQVTM, CDR2 ANQGSEA, per germline. V lost 7 bases, J lost 5 bases, and 5 bases lay in between. The CDR3 is made up of 9 amino acids. CDR3 region: CSEDYGYTF. The DNA of the CDR3 is TGCAGCGAAGATTATGGCTACACCTTC.